This T cell receptor (beta chain) was found in a study of blood T cells in healthy people across ages. Study-level points and caveats: Long-lived donors exceeded aged donors in naive CD4+ cells and diversity.

The second PCR ran about 6 to 12 cycles with a sample-barcoded 5' primer and J-beta primers. One entry per CDR3 protein results from TCRdb running MiXCR on the 5' RACE reads. The repertoire has about 1.5 million distinct CDR3 sequences, around 39% of them found once; the top ten carry 7% to 9.5%. Concerning this clonotype: Its antigen is not known.

Trimming cost V 4 bases and J 4 bases, with 20 bases left between them. This CDR3 is 17 amino acids long. Per the germline V gene, CDR1 is SGHRS and CDR2 is YFSETQ. Donors each provided ten milliliters of peripheral blood. Per-sample PBMC isolation yielded at least 6.5 million cells. The source of this sequence is a woman younger than 35 in good health. Sequenced: blood. The chain carries TRBV5-1 and TRBJ2-2; D may correspond to TRBD1 or TRBD2 (6 bases each). The CDR3 DNA reads as TGCGCCAGCAGCCCGTTCATATCGGGGGACACCACCGGGGAGCTGTTTTTT. Its protein product is CASSPFISGDTTGELFF.